Presented here are 27 T cell receptor beta chains from one specimen sequenced in a study of T cell responses to AZD1222 COVID-19 vaccine. TCRdb's copy holds only in-frame clones and misses some; the assay was immunoSEQ multiplex PCR. The table shows about 120,000 clones, with roughly 92% occurring only once. This specimen consisted of peripheral blood, obtained 28 days after the second AZD1222 dose. These receptors came from an adult who received the AZD1222 COVID-19 vaccine.

This clone was seen a handful of times. The chain has TRBV7-6 and TRBJ1-6; tentatively, D is TRBD1 (5 bases). The V gene lost 2 bases and the J gene lost 10 bases, with 15 bases spanning the gap. The CDR3 is made up of 15 amino acids. Germline V lookup: CDR1 SGHVS, CDR2 FNYEAQ. The DNA of the CDR3 is TGTGCCAGCAGCTTAAGAGGGACCGGGGCATCACCCCTCCACTTT. It encodes CASSLRGTGASPLHF.

CDR3 coding DNA: TGTGCCAGCAGTTTAGAAGGGGGCAGCCAGCCCCAGCATTTT. Its translation: CASSLEGGSQPQHF. J is TRBJ1-5 and V is TRBV27, with TRBD1 matching over 7 bases. The ends lost 2 bases at V and 7 bases at J; junction bases unmatched: 5. Germline V gene data show CDR1 as MNHEY and CDR2 as SMNVEV (reference sequence). The CDR3 consists of 14 residues.

In its sample, this clone was seen a few times. This chain connects TRBV7-9 to TRBJ2-2; D may be TRBD1 or TRBD2 (5 bases each). V shed 6 bases and J shed 2 bases, with 19 bases lying between them. This CDR3 contains 17 residues. CDR1 is SEHNR and CDR2 is FQNEAQ in the germline V gene (reference sequence). The CDR3 protein is CASSHQLGVSNTGELFF. The DNA of the CDR3 is TGTGCCAGCAGTCACCAGTTGGGGGTATCTAACACCGGGGAGCTGTTTTTT.

This clone was counted only a few times. The chain has TRBV15 and TRBJ1-4; D uncertain. Per the germline V gene, CDR1 is LNHNV and CDR2 is YYDKDF (reference sequence). Trimming removed 3 bases at V and 10 bases at J, with 15 bases between. CDR3 length: 14 residues. In nucleotides, the CDR3 is TGTGCCACCAGCAGGGCCGACCGCATTGTAAAACTGTTTTTT. It encodes CATSRADRIVKLFF.

The CDR3 protein is CASSPYQETQYF. The CDR3 DNA sequence: TGTGCCAGCTCACCTTACCAAGAGACCCAGTACTTC. The rearrangement joins TRBV18 to TRBJ2-5, with D unclear. With 3 bases removed from V and 0 bases from J, the gap between germline ends came to 2 bases. Germline V gene lookup returns CDR1 KGHSH and CDR2 LQKENI. The CDR3 sequence is 12 residues long.

J is TRBJ1-4 and V is TRBV6-5; unclear D gene. Germline lookup yields CDR1 MNHEY and CDR2 SVGAGI. Trimming removed 8 bases at V and 4 bases at J, with 17 bases between. The CDR3 sequence is 15 residues long. The CDR3 region is CASFAGMHNNEKLFF. The CDR3, as DNA: TGTGCCAGCTTCGCGGGAATGCACAATAATGAAAAACTGTTTTTT.

This sequence joins TRBV6-5 and TRBJ2-5; the match to TRBD1 covers 8 bases. With 2 bases clipped from V and 4 bases from J, the junction kept 3 bases outside the gene matches. Per germline, CDR1 MNHEY and CDR2 SVGAGI. The CDR3 runs to 14 residues. In nucleotides, the CDR3 is TGTGCCAGCAGTTACGGGGACAGGCGAGAGACCCAGTACTTC. Encoded protein: CASSYGDRRETQYF.

This clone was recorded once. The chain links TRBV24-1 to TRBJ2-5; 7 positions agree with TRBD2. The CDR3 contains 15 residues. The V gene's germline CDR1 is KGHDR and CDR2 SFDVKD. With 1 base clipped from V and 5 bases from J, the junction kept 6 bases outside the gene matches. In DNA, the CDR3 is TGTGCCACCAGTGATTTTGGGGGGGTTGATGAGACCCAGTACTTC. It encodes CATSDFGGVDETQYF.

J is TRBJ1-2 and V is TRBV19; weak D call: TRBD1 (5 bases). There are 14 residues in the CDR3. The V and J ends lost 3 bases and 5 bases respectively, with 13 bases between them. CDR1 and CDR2 (germline): LNHDA, SQIVND (reference sequence). CDR3 nucleotides: TGTGCCAGTAGTATCGACAGTGATTCGTATGGCTACACCTTC. It codes for CASSIDSDSYGYTF. Using reference TRBV19 and TRBJ1-2 for the parts outside the CDR3, the full variable domain is DGGITQSPKYLFRKEGQNVTLSCEQNLNHDAMYWYRQDPGQGLRLIYYSQIVNDFQKGDIAEGYSVSREKKESFPLTVTSAQKNPTAFYLCASSIDSDSYGYTFGSGTRLTVV.

The DNA of the CDR3 is TGCGCCAGCAGCCCACGGACAGGGGGCACCGGGGAGCTGTTTTTT. Translated, it gives CASSPRTGGTGELFF. The chain has TRBV5-1 and TRBJ2-2; 10 positions match TRBD1. The germline CDR1 and CDR2 sequences are SGHRS and YFSETQ. Losses at the gene ends were 4 bases for V and 4 bases for J; bases not matched to a gene: 4. The CDR3 is made up of 15 amino acids. The whole variable domain, remainder taken from reference TRBV5-1 and TRBJ2-2, is KAGVTQTPRYLIKTRGQQVTLSCSPISGHRSVSWYQQTPGQGLQFLFEYFSETQRNKGNFPGRFSGRQFSNSRSEMNVSTLELGDSALYLCASSPRTGGTGELFFGEGSRLTVL.

Here the CDR3 reads CASSWSGVLNTGELFF. In nucleotides, the CDR3 is TGTGCCAGCAGTTGGAGCGGGGTCTTAAACACCGGGGAGCTGTTTTTT. The genes are TRBV2 and TRBJ2-2; 7 nucleotides align to TRBD2. The CDR3 runs to 16 residues. V lost 5 bases and J lost 2; bases outside the gene matches: 8. From germline, CDR1 is SNHLY and CDR2 FYNNEI.

This rearrangement joins TRBV4-1 to TRBJ2-5, with D possibly being TRBD1 or TRBD2 (6 bases each). The CDR3 is made up of 15 amino acids. Germline-derived CDR1 and CDR2 are MGHRA and YSYEKL. V lost 1 base and J 3 bases, leaving 12 bases between the germline ends. The CDR3 sequence is CASSQVSRGEETQYF. The CDR3 DNA follows: TGCGCCAGCAGCCAAGTTTCAAGGGGGGAAGAGACCCAGTACTTC.

The chain combines TRBV13 with TRBJ1-6; 8 bases are a match to TRBD1. V gave up 3 bases and J gave up 5 bases; unmatched junction bases: 3. The CDR3 contains 15 residues. Germline V gene sequence: CDR1 PRHDT, CDR2 FYEKMQ (reference sequence). The CDR3 loop is CASSFQGANNSPLHF. The DNA for the CDR3 is TGTGCCAGCAGCTTTCAGGGGGCGAATAATTCACCCCTCCACTTT.

The rearrangement links TRBV27 to TRBJ2-7, with D possibly called TRBD1 or TRBD2 (5 bases each). The V gene's germline CDR1 is MNHEY and CDR2 SMNVEV (reference sequence). Trimming pared 5 bases from V and 1 base from J, leaving 12 bases between. There are 14 residues in the CDR3. CDR3 bases: TGTGCCAGCAGTCCTAGGGACGAATCCTACGAGCAGTACTTC. It yields the protein CASSPRDESYEQYF.

V usage is TRBV11-3 and J usage is TRBJ2-1; D may be TRBD1 (6 bases). Germline assignment: CDR1 SGHNT and CDR2 YENEEA. V was cut by 5 bases and J by 2 bases, with 13 bases left in between. This CDR3 region has 15 residues. The CDR3 DNA is TGTGCCAGCAGCAAGGACAGTCTTCCCTACAATGAGCAGTTCTTC. Amino acids: CASSKDSLPYNEQFF.

The chain is built from TRBV9 and TRBJ2-1; 8 nucleotides align to TRBD1. The CDR3 spans 15 residues. Unmatched junction bases numbered 3, after V lost 0 bases and J lost 4 bases. Germline V gives CDR1 SGDLS, CDR2 YYNGEE. DNA of the CDR3: TGTGCCAGCAGCGTAGACAGGGGGATATACAATGAGCAGTTCTTC. This sequence encodes CASSVDRGIYNEQFF.

The chain recombines TRBV3-1 (or the pseudogene TRBV3-2) with TRBJ1-5; D ambiguous. Germline CDR1 LGHDT, CDR2 YNNKEL (reference sequence). The V and J ends lost 0 bases and 6 bases respectively, with 6 bases between them. This CDR3 spans 13 amino acids. The CDR3: CASSQDSAQPQHF. CDR3 nucleotides: TGTGCCAGCAGCCAAGATTCGGCTCAGCCCCAGCATTTT.

This clone was seen a few times. The chain employs TRBV19 and TRBJ1-4; 9 nucleotides match TRBD1. The junction had 13 bases not matched to a gene; V was cut back by 7 bases and J by 7 bases. The CDR3 is 16 amino acids. Germline CDR1 is LNHDA and CDR2 is SQIVND (reference sequence). Here the CDR3 reads CASTTKVGTGTEKLFF. In DNA, the CDR3 is TGTGCCAGTACCACCAAGGTGGGGACAGGGACTGAAAAACTGTTTTTT. Filled out from reference TRBV19 and TRBJ1-4, the complete variable domain reads DGGITQSPKYLFRKEGQNVTLSCEQNLNHDAMYWYRQDPGQGLRLIYYSQIVNDFQKGDIAEGYSVSREKKESFPLTVTSAQKNPTAFYLCASTTKVGTGTEKLFFGSGTQLSVL.

The genes are TRBV18 and TRBJ1-1, with a weak D call TRBD1 (5 bases). The V and J ends lost 4 bases and 1 base respectively, with 10 bases between them. The CDR3 extends over 14 amino acids. Per the germline V gene, CDR1 is KGHSH and CDR2 is LQKENI. CDR3 region: CASSRSTENTEAFF. The CDR3 nucleotides read TGTGCCAGCTCACGGTCGACAGAGAACACTGAAGCTTTCTTT.

The gene calls are TRBV2 and TRBJ2-5; D may correspond to TRBD1 or TRBD2 (6 bases each). CDR1 and CDR2 (germline): SNHLY, FYNNEI. Trimming stripped 3 bases from V and 4 bases from J, with 12 bases between. There are 14 residues in the CDR3. The CDR3 nucleotides are TGTGCCAGCAGTGACGGGGGCCCCGGAGAGACCCAGTACTTC. Translated: CASSDGGPGETQYF.

This clone occurred a few times. V gene TRBV6-5 combines with J gene TRBJ1-1; TRBD1 matches 9 bases. CDR1 and CDR2 from the germline V gene are MNHEY and SVGAGI. With V trimmed by 0 bases and J by 8 bases, 1 base remained unmatched. The CDR3 covers 13 residues. Here the CDR3 DNA reads TGTGCCAGCAGTTACTCGGGACAGGGCGAAGCTTTCTTT. Residues: CASSYSGQGEAFF.

The chain employs TRBV14 and TRBJ2-4; unclear D gene. In germline, CDR1 is SGHDN, CDR2 FVKESK. The CDR3 sequence is 15 residues long. V lost 0 bases to trimming and J lost 1 base, with 7 bases between them. DNA for the CDR3: TGTGCCAGCAGCCAAGATATGGGGGCCAAAAACATTCAGTACTTC. It encodes CASSQDMGAKNIQYF.

The rearrangement joins TRBV4-2 to TRBJ2-5, with 9 positions matching TRBD2. Germline-derived CDR1 and CDR2 are LGHNA and YNFKEQ. V shed 0 bases and J 2 bases; nucleotides not matched to a gene: 10. This CDR3 contains 18 residues. The CDR3 sequence: CASSQDLLGGGAQETQYF. CDR3 nucleotides: TGTGCCAGCAGCCAAGATCTACTTGGCGGGGGGGCTCAAGAGACCCAGTACTTC.

V usage is TRBV5-4 and J usage is TRBJ2-5, with 8 positions matching TRBD2. The ends lost 5 bases at V and 5 bases at J; junction bases unmatched: 11. The CDR3 spans 15 residues. The germline V gene has CDR1 SGHNT and CDR2 YYREEE (reference sequence). CDR3 coding DNA: TGTGCCAGCAGTCTGCCCCGGGGGGGTCGGGAGACCCAGTACTTC. This gives the protein CASSLPRGGRETQYF.

This clone was detected once. The chain recombines TRBV18 with TRBJ2-7; D unresolved. CDR3 length: 12 amino acids. V was pared by 3 bases and J by 5 bases, with 8 bases between. Per germline, CDR1 KGHSH and CDR2 LQKENI. The CDR3 DNA is TGTGCCAGCTCACCTCTTTTGGACGAGCAGTACTTC. It encodes CASSPLLDEQYF.

J is TRBJ1-6 and V is TRBV18; TRBD1 is a possible D gene (5 bases). V was pared by 5 bases and J by 7 bases, with 21 bases between. CDR3 length: 17 amino acids. The germline gives CDR1 KGHSH, CDR2 LQKENI. Here the CDR3 reads CASSVTTLRTQNSPLHF. The CDR3 nucleotides read TGTGCCAGCTCAGTTACGACACTACGGACACAAAATTCACCCCTCCACTTT.

The V gene is TRBV24-1, the J gene TRBJ1-2, with D unresolved. Germline V CDR1 and CDR2: KGHDR, SFDVKD. The V gene lost 3 bases and the J gene lost 0 bases, with 10 bases spanning the gap. This CDR3 is 15 amino acids long. The CDR3 bases are TGTGCCACCAGTGATGGAGTGTTTACTAACTATGGCTACACCTTC. This translates into CATSDGVFTNYGYTF.